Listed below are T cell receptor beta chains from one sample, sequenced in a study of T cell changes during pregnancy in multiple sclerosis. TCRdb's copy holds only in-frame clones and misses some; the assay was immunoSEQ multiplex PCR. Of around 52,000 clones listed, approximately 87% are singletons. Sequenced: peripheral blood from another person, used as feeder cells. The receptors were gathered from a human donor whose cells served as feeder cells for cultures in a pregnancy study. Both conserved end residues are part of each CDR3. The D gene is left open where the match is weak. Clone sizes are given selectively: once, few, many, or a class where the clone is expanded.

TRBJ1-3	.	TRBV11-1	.	TGTGCCAGCAGTACGGGGCCTGGAAACACCATATATTTT	CASSTGPGNTIYF
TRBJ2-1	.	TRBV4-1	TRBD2	TGCGCCAGCAGCGATCTAGCGGGGGGGCTTAATGAGCAGTTCTTC	CASSDLAGGLNEQFF
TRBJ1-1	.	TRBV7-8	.	TGTGCCAGCAGCCTCTCGGACAGCCCCCGGTACACTGAAGCTTTCTTT	CASSLSDSPRYTEAFF
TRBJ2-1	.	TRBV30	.	TGTGCCTGGGGTTGGACAGATGAGCAGTTCTTC	CAWGWTDEQFF
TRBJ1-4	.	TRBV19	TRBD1	TGTGCCAGTAGTCCGGGGACAGTCGGGGAAAAACTGTTTTTT	CASSPGTVGEKLFF
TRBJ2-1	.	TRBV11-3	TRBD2	TGTGCCTCAAGCGGGGGGGCTGCCCAAGGCGAGCAGTTCTTC	CASSGGAAQGEQFF
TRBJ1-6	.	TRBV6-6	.	TGTGCCAGCAGGATTCGGGACAAAAAAAATTCACCCCTCCACTTT	CASRIRDKKNSPLHF
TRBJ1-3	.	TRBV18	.	TGTGCCAGCTCACCACCGGGCCTACCTGGAAACACCATATATTTT	CASSPPGLPGNTIYF
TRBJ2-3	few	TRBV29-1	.	TGCAGCGTTGAAGATATCTCTCTACGCACAGATACGCAGTATTTT	CSVEDISLRTDTQYF
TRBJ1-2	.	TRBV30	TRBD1	TGTGCCTGGAGAGAATACAGGGGACAGAACTATGGCTACACCTTC	CAWREYRGQNYGYTF
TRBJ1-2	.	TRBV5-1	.	TGCGCCAGCAGCTTGGTAGAGGGAACGGACTATGGCTACACCTTC	CASSLVEGTDYGYTF
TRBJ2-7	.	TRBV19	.	TGTGCCAGTAGCGACCGGGCCGTATCCTACGAGCAGTACTTC	CASSDRAVSYEQYF
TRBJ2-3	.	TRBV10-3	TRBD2	TGTGCCATCAGGGCGGGGGGCGGTGGAGATACGCAGTATTTT	CAIRAGGGGDTQYF
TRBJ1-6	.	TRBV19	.	TGTGCCACCCGTGGAGGAGGATCACCCCTCCACTTT	CATRGGGSPLHF
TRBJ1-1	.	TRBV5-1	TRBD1	TGCGCCAGCAGCCCCTGGACAGGGGGCAGACAGACTGAAGCTTTCTTT	CASSPWTGGRQTEAFF
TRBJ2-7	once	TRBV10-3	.	TGTGCCATCCTCGGCAGGGATTCTGGGGAGCAGTACTTC	CAILGRDSGEQYF
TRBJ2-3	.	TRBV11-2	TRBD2	TGTGCCAGCAGCTTAGGTAGCGGGCCAGATACGCAGTATTTT	CASSLGSGPDTQYF
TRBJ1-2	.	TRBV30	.	TGTGCCTGGAGTGTAATAAGGGGAAGGCCGTATGGCTACACCTTC	CAWSVIRGRPYGYTF
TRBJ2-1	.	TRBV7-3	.	TGTGCCAGCAGCCCTAGGACCAACAATGAGCAGTTCTTC	CASSPRTNNEQFF
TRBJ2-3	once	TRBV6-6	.	TGTGCCAGCAGTTACTCGCCTAGCGTGGCCACAGATACGCAGTATTTT	CASSYSPSVATDTQYF
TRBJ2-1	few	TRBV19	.	TGTGCCAGTACCCCTAATAGTGGGGCCTGGCATGAGCAGTTCTTC	CASTPNSGAWHEQFF
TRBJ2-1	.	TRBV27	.	TGTGCCAGCAGTCAACCCATGAGGCGGAATGAGCAGTTCTTC	CASSQPMRRNEQFF
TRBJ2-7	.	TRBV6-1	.	TGTGCCAGCAGCCTCACCGGTGACGAGCAGTACTTC	CASSLTGDEQYF
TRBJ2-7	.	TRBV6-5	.	TGTGCCAGCAGAAACTACGAGCAGTACTTC	CASRNYEQYF
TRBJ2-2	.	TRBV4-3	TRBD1	TGCGCCAGCAGCTACAGGGGCGGGGAGCTGTTTTTT	CASSYRGGELFF
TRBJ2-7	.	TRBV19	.	TGTGCCAGTAGTCTCCGGGACCACTACGAGCAGTACTTC	CASSLRDHYEQYF
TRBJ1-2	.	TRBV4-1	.	TGCGCCAGCAGCCTTGTGACGGTAGCTAACTATGGCTACACCTTC	CASSLVTVANYGYTF
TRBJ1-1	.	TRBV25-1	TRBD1	TGTGCCAGCAGTGCCCAGACAGGGACGAACACTGAAGCTTTCTTT	CASSAQTGTNTEAFF